These 13 T cell receptor beta chains were all obtained from the same sample, sequenced in a study of T cells after yellow fever vaccination. One entry per CDR3 protein results from TCRdb running MiXCR on the 5' RACE reads. The profile covers over 85,000 distinct CDR3 sequences, with roughly 10% appearing a single time and about 15% taken by the ten largest. The material was CD8+ T cells not binding an NS4B(214-222) dextramer, sorted from PBMCs, obtained more than 13 days after the first yellow fever vaccination. The origin of the receptors is a man younger than 35 who received the YFV17D yellow fever vaccine.

The chain has TRBV4-1 and TRBJ2-7; 10 bases are shared with TRBD2. The CDR3 extends over 15 amino acids. CDR1 is MGHRA, CDR2 YSYEKL, per germline. The V gene end was trimmed by 1 base and the J gene end by 3 bases; junction bases not matched to a gene: 3. The CDR3 is CASSQAGLANYEQYF. The DNA of the CDR3 is TGCGCCAGCAGCCAAGCGGGACTAGCGAACTACGAGCAGTACTTC.

This sequence joins TRBV4-1 and TRBJ2-2; D is unclear. Germline-derived CDR1 and CDR2 are MGHRA and YSYEKL. Trimming took 1 base from V and 6 from J, leaving 3 bases between them. CDR3 size: 12 residues. This CDR3 reads CASSQVAGELFF. Here the CDR3 DNA reads TGCGCCAGCAGCCAAGTAGCCGGGGAGCTGTTTTTT.

The gene calls are TRBV7-6 and TRBJ2-7; no clear D. Germline V lookup: CDR1 SGHVS, CDR2 FNYEAQ. The CDR3 covers 13 residues. The germline V and J ends were trimmed by 2 bases and 2 bases, with 7 bases remaining between them. The CDR3 loop is CASSLHSPYEQYF. The DNA for the CDR3 is TGTGCCAGCAGCTTACATTCGCCCTACGAGCAGTACTTC.

The rearrangement links TRBV7-9 to TRBJ2-2; no definite D call. The CDR3 consists of 12 residues. Looked up from germline, CDR1 is SEHNR and CDR2 is FQNEAQ (reference sequence). V was shortened by 1 base and J by 9 bases, with 6 bases between the two germline ends. The CDR3 is CASSLVRRELFF. The CDR3 DNA reads as TGTGCCAGCAGCTTAGTTCGGAGGGAGCTGTTTTTT.

In regard to this clonotype: Possible read error: a much larger clone is one base away. This chain joins TRBV20-1 and TRBJ2-2; D is unclear. From germline, CDR1 is DFQATT and CDR2 SNEGSKA (reference sequence). This CDR3 has 16 residues. CDR3 DNA: TGCTGTGCTAGAGATCCGACCATTGCGAACACCGGGGAGCTGTTTTTT. As protein: CCARDPTIANTGELFF.

This chain links TRBV5-4 with TRBJ1-1; D is undetermined. Trimming removed 2 bases from V and 4 bases from J, with 15 bases in between. CDR3 size: 15 residues. In germline, CDR1 is SGHNT, CDR2 YYREEE (reference sequence). The CDR3 nucleotides are TGTGCCAGCAGCTTCCCAGGATCGGGATCCACTGAAGCTTTCTTT. Amino acid sequence: CASSFPGSGSTEAFF.

This clonotype turned up a few times. The gene calls are TRBV6-4 and TRBJ2-1; TRBD2 agrees at 14 bases. The CDR3 has 16 amino acids. Losses at the gene ends were 6 bases for V and 8 bases for J; bases not matched to a gene: 9. CDR1 and CDR2 (germline): MRHNA, SNTAGT. The CDR3 DNA sequence: TGTGCCAGCAGCGCTGGACTAGCGGGGGGCAGTGATGAGCAGTTCTTC. Translated, it gives CASSAGLAGGSDEQFF.

This clonotype was recorded many times. The genes are TRBV12-5 and TRBJ2-5; 12 bases map to TRBD1. V lost 7 bases, J lost 5 bases, and 14 bases stayed unmatched. This CDR3 contains 17 residues. Germline V gene sequence: CDR1 LGHNT, CDR2 FRNRAP. The CDR3 DNA is TGTGCTAGTGCCCAAACGGGACAGGGGGCCTTCGGGGAGACCCAGTACTTC. Its protein product is CASAQTGQGAFGETQYF.

V is TRBV6-5 and J is TRBJ2-5, with D maybe TRBD2 (5 bases). This CDR3 comprises 15 residues. V lost 4 bases to trimming and J lost 0 bases, with 12 bases between them. CDR1 and CDR2 (germline): MNHEY, SVGAGI. CDR3 region: CASSSPWTHQETQYF. The CDR3 region has the DNA TGTGCCAGCAGTTCGCCTTGGACTCACCAAGAGACCCAGTACTTC.

This clonotype turned up a few times. The chain joins TRBV11-2 to TRBJ2-5; TRBD1 matches 9 bases. Germline CDR1 is SGHAT and CDR2 is FQNNGV. The CDR3 runs 15 residues. J gave up 5 bases and V 5 bases, and 9 bases lay outside the gene matches. CDR3 DNA: TGTGCCAGCAGCGGAGAGTTGGACAGGGGTGAGACCCAGTACTTC. This translates into CASSGELDRGETQYF.

V usage is TRBV4-3 and J usage is TRBJ2-3; tentative D call: TRBD1 (6 bases). Germline-derived CDR1 and CDR2 are LGHNA and YSLEER. Trimming left V 4 bases short and J 8 bases short, with 22 bases between. The CDR3 covers 16 residues. The CDR3 nucleotides read TGCGCCAGCAGCCCCTATGGGGGCGGTGCGGATAGTACGCAGTATTTT. Translating gives CASSPYGGGADSTQYF.

The CDR3 reads CASSDSTEQGAAGELFF. CDR3 DNA: TGTGCCAGCAGTGACTCGACCGAACAGGGGGCGGCCGGGGAGCTGTTTTTT. The V call is TRBV6-4, the J call TRBJ2-2, with 9 bases that match TRBD1. This CDR3 has 17 amino acids. CDR1 MRHNA and CDR2 SNTAGT come from the germline V gene. Trimming at V came to 0 bases and at J to 6 bases, leaving 8 bases not matched to a gene.

This chain uses TRBV4-3 with TRBJ2-1, with TRBD2 identical over 9 bases. CDR1 is LGHNA, CDR2 YSLEER, per germline. The length of the CDR3 is 15 residues. V dropped 7 bases and J dropped 7; count of bases not matched to a gene: 11. In DNA form, the CDR3 reads TGCGCCAGCACCAGAGGACTAGCGACAATAAATGAGCAGTTCTTC. It specifies CASTRGLATINEQFF.